What follows describes a single T cell receptor (beta chain). This clonotype has ten or more counts. Its recognized antigen is unknown. Per-base qualities were not stored, and no clone one base away is much larger. This entry comes from a study of early T cells in non-severe SARS-CoV-2 infection (dated by TCRdb to the early 2020s). Looking at the study overall: Because TCR sequencing was done on bulk RNA from unsorted whole blood, the alpha and beta chains could not be paired.

Findings and caveats that apply to the study as a whole: VDJdb matching was skewed toward anti-spike CD8 responses and likely underestimated virus-specific expansions, missing private and CD4 specificities.

V ends up 4 bases short and J 3 bases short, with an unmatched junction base count of 11. Counted from cysteine to phenylalanine, this CDR3 has 15 amino acids. Only the CDR3 DNA stays, 45 bases, in frame from base 1. CDR1 and CDR2 were assigned from the germline V gene as SQVTM and ANQGSEA. This was a case-control study nested in a cohort of healthcare workers in London, UK, who had nasopharyngeal swab PCR tests and blood samples taken every week. Healthcare workers were recruited during the week of the UK lockdown, between 23 and 31 March 2020, and followed weekly for up to about 15 weeks. Library creation used 5' RACE. The data were produced on a NextSeq 500. In the TCR library protocol, unique molecular identifiers were attached to individual cDNA molecules to correct for PCR bias and sequencing error. Both TCR alpha and beta chains were sequenced, and tight co-correlation was observed between alpha and beta sequence abundances in each sample. The study's processing was this. Decombinator V4 was used to annotate TCR sequences for V gene, J gene and CDR3. Expanded TCRs were defined as changing significantly between any two time points under a Poisson model with p below 0.0001. TCR abundances were normalised to the total number of TCRs sequenced per sample and expressed as counts per million. MAIT TCRs were defined by TRAV1-2 paired with TRAJ12, TRAJ20 or TRAJ33, and iNKT TCRs by TRAV10 paired with TRAJ18. VDJdb, accessed 1 November 2021, was searched for CMV, EBV and SARS-CoV-2 annotated TCRs, excluding TCRs annotated for multiple antigens. TCRdb itself trimmed the public reads at Q25 with fastp, ran MiXCR and retained productive beta chains. Identical CDR3 protein sequences are pooled into one entry, listed with their most common genes and DNA. Clone size and V and J calls follow TCRdb, not the original study. The sample table lists around 59,000 distinct CDR3 sequences, about 8.9% of them with a count of one. Approximately 16% of the sample is taken by the ten largest.

This receptor was taken from an adult who was a healthcare worker with PCR-confirmed SARS-CoV-2 infection or an uninfected control (not recorded which). The sample was whole blood. The sequence joins TRBV29-1 to TRBJ1-2; 7 bases in between match TRBD1. In nucleotides, the sequence is TGCAGCGTTGGCCTCCCAGGGGGGGCTTACTATGGCTACACCTTC. The translation is CSVGLPGGAYYGYTF.